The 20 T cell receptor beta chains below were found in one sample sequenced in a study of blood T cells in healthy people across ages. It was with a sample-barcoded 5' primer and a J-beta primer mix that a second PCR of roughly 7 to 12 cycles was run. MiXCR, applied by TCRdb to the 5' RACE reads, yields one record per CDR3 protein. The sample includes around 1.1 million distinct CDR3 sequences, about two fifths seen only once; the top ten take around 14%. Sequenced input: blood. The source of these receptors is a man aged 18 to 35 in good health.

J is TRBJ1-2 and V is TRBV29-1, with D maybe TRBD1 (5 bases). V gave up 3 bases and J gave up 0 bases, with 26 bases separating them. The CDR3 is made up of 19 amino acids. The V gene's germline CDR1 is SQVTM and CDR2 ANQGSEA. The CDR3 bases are TGCAGCGTTGAGGTTTGGGGGAGCTCCGACCCCTTAGCTAACTATGGCTACACCTTC. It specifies CSVEVWGSSDPLANYGYTF.

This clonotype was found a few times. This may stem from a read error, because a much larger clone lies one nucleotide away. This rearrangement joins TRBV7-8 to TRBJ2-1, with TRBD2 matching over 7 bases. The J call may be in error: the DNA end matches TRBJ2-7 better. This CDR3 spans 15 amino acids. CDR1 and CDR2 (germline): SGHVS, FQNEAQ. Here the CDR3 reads CASSLLADTYNEQYF. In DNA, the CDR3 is TGTGCCAGCAGCCTTCTAGCGGACACCTACAATGAGCAGTACTTC.

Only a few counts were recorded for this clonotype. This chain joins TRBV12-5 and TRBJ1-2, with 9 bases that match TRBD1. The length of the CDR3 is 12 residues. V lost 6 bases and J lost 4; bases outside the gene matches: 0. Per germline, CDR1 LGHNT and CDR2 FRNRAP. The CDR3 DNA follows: TGTGCTAGTGGGACAGGGGGCTATGGCTACACCTTC. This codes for CASGTGGYGYTF.

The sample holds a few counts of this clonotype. The CDR3 coding sequence is TGCAGTGCTTACCCCGAAGGGGATAAGAGTTCACCCCTCCACTTT. The encoded protein is CSAYPEGDKSSPLHF. The rearrangement joins TRBV20-1 to TRBJ1-6; tentative D call: TRBD1 (5 bases). CDR1 is DFQATT and CDR2 is SNEGSKA in the germline V gene (reference sequence). The CDR3 covers 15 residues. Trimming left V 5 bases short and J 9 bases short, with 20 bases between.

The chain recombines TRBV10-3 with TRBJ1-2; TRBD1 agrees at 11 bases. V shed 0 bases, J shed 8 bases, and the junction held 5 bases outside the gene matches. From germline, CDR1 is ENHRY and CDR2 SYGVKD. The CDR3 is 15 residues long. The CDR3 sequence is CAISESGDRGKGYTF. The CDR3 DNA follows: TGTGCCATCAGTGAGTCGGGGGACAGGGGGAAGGGCTACACCTTC.

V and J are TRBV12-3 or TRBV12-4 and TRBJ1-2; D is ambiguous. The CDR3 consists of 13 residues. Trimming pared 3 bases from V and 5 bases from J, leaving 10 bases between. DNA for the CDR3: TGTGCCAGCAGTTTTGCACCTCCTTATGGCTACACCTTC. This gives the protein CASSFAPPYGYTF.

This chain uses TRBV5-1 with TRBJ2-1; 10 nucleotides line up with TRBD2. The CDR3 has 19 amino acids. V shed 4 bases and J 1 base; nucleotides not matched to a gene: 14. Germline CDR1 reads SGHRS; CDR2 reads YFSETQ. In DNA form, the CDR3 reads TGCGCCAGCAGCACTGACGGTATGGCTAGCGGGGGTTCCTACAATGAGCAGTTCTTC. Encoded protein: CASSTDGMASGGSYNEQFF.

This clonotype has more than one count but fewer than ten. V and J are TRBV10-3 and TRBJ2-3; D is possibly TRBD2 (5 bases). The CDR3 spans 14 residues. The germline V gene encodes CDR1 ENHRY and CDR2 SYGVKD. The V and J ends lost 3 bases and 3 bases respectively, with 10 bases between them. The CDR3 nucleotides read TGTGCCATCAGTGATCCGGGGAAGACAGATACGCAGTATTTT. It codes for CAISDPGKTDTQYF.

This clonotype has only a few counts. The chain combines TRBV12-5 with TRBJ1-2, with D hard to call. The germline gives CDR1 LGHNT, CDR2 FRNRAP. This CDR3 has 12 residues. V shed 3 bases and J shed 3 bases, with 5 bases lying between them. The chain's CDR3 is CASGFRHYGYTF. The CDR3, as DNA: TGTGCTAGTGGTTTCCGACACTATGGCTACACCTTC.

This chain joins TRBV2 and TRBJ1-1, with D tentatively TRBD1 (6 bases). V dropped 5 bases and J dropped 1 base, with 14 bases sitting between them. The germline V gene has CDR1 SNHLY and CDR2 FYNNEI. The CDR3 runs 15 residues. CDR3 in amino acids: CASSPQGGGNTEAFF. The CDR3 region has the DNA TGTGCCAGCAGTCCACAGGGTGGGGGGAACACTGAAGCTTTCTTT.

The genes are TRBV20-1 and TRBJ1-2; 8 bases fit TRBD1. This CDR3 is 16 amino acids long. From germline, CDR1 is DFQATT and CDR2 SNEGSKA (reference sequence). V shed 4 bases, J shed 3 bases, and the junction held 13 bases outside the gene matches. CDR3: CSATTPMTGVDYGYTF. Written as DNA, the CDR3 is TGCAGTGCTACCACTCCAATGACAGGGGTGGACTATGGCTACACCTTC.

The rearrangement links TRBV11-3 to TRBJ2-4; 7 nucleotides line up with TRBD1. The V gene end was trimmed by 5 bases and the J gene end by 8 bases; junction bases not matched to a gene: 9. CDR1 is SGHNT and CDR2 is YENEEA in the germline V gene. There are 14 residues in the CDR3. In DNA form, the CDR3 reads TGTGCCAGCAGCCCGGGACGGACAGGTGACATTCAGTACTTC. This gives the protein CASSPGRTGDIQYF. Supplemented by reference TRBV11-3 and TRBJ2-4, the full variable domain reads EAGVVQSPRYKIIEKKQPVAFWCNPISGHNTLYWYLQNLGQGPELLIRYENEEAVDDSQLPKDRFSAERLKGVDSTLKIQPAELGDSAVYLCASSPGRTGDIQYFGAGTRLSVL.

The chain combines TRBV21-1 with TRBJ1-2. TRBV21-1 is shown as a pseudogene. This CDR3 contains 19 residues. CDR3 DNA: TGTGCCAGCAGCAAAGGGGAGGCCAGGGTTGGTCGGTCTAACTATGGCTACACCTTC. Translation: CASSKGEARVGRSNYGYTF.

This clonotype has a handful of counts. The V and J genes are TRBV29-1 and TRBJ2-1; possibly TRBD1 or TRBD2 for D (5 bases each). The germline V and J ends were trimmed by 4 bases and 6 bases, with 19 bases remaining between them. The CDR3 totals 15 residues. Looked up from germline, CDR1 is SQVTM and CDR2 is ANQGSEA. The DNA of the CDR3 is TGCAGCGTTGTAAGGTTCGGCCCGGGACCCAATGAGCAGTTCTTC. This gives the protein CSVVRFGPGPNEQFF.

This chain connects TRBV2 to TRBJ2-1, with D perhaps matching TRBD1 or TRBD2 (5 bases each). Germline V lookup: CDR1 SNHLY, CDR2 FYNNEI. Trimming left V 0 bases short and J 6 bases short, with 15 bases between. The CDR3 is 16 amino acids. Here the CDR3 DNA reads TGTGCCAGCAGTGAAGCGAGGGGCGGTCCGCTCAATGAGCAGTTCTTC. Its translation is CASSEARGGPLNEQFF.

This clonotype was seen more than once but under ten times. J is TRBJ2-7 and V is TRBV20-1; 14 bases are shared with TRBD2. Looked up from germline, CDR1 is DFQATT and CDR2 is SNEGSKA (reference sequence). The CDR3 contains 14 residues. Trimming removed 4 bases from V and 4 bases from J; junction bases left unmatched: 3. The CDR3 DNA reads TGCAGTGCTATGAGGACTAGCGGGGGGTACGAGCAGTACTTC. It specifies CSAMRTSGGYEQYF.

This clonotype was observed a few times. The CDR3 bases are TGCGCCAGCAGCCCTCATATCCCGCAGGCAGCTAACTATGGCTACACCTTC. Translating gives CASSPHIPQAANYGYTF. The rearrangement joins TRBV4-3 to TRBJ1-2; no clear D. The length of the CDR3 is 17 residues. Germline CDR1 reads LGHNA; CDR2 reads YSLEER. Between the trimmed V and J ends, which lost 4 bases and 0 bases, there was a span of 18 bases.

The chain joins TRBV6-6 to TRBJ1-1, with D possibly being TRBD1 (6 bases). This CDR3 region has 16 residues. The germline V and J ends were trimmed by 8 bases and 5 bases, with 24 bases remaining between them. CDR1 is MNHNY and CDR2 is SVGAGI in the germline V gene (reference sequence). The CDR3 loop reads CASGTRGAVRKTEAFF. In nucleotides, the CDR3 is TGTGCCAGCGGGACACGGGGGGCTGTACGGAAGACTGAAGCTTTCTTT.

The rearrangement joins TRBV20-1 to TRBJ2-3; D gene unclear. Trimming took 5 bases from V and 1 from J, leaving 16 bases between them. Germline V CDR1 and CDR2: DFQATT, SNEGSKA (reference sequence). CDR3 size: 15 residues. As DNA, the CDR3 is TGCAGTGCTTCCACTATGAACGGACGCACAGATACGCAGTATTTT. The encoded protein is CSASTMNGRTDTQYF.

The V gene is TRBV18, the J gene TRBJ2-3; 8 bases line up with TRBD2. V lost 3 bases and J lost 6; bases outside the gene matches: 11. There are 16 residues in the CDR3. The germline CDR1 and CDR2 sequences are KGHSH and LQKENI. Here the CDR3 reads CASSPSGGARRDTQYF. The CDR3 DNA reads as TGTGCCAGCTCACCCAGCGGGGGAGCTCGTAGGGATACGCAGTATTTT.